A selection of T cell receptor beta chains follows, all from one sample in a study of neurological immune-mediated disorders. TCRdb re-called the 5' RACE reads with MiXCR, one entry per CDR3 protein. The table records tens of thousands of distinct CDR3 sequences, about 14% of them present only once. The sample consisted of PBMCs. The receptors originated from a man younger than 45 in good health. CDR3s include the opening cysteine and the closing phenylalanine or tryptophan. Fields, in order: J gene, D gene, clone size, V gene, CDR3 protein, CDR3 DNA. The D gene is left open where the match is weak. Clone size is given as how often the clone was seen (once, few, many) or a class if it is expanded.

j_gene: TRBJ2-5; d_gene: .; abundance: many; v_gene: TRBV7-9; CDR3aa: CASSLGGSQETQYF; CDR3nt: TGTGCCAGCAGCTTAGGGGGCAGCCAAGAGACCCAGTACTTC
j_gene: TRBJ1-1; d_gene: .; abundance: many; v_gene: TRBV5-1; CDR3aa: CASSLVNTEAFF; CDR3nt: TGCGCCAGCAGCTTGGTGAACACTGAAGCTTTCTTT
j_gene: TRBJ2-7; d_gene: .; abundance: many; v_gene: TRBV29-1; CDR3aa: CSVEGTGTYYEQYF; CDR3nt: TGCAGCGTTGAAGGTACAGGAACCTACTACGAGCAGTACTTC
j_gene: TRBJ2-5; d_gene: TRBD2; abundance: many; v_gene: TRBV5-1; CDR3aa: CASSLLAGWGETQYF; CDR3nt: TGCGCCAGCAGCCTCCTAGCGGGGTGGGGAGAGACCCAGTACTTC
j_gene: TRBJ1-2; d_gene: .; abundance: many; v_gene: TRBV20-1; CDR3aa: CSAREKGTNYGYTF; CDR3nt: TGCAGTGCTAGAGAGAAAGGGACTAACTATGGCTACACCTTC
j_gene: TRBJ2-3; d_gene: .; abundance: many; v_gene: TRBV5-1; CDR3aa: CASSSQDVDTQYF; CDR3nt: TGCGCCAGCAGCTCTCAGGACGTAGATACGCAGTATTTT
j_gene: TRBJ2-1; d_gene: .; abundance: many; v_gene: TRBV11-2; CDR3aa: CASSSHGSYNEQFF; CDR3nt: TGTGCCAGCAGCTCTCACGGGTCTTACAATGAGCAGTTCTTC
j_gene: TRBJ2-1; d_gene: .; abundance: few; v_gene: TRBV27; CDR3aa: CASSFLSRVFF; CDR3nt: TGTGCCAGCAGTTTCCTATCTAGGGTGTTCTTC
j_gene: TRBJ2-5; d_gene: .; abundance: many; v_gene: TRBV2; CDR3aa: CASRRVGETQYF; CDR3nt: TGTGCCAGCCGCAGGGTGGGGGAGACCCAGTACTTC
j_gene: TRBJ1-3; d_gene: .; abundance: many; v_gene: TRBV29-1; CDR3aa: CSVRTGNTIYF; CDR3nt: TGCAGCGTGAGAACTGGAAACACCATATATTTT
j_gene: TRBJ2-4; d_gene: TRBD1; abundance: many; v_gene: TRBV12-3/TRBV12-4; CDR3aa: CASSLGGTGGNIQYF; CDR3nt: TGTGCCAGCAGTTTAGGAGGGACAGGGGGGAACATTCAGTACTTC
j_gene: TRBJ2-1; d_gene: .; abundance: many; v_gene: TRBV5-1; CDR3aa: CASSLDRLGLEQFF; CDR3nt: TGCGCCAGCAGCCTGGACCGACTCGGCCTTGAGCAGTTCTTC
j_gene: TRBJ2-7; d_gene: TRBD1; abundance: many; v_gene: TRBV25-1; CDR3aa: CASGLDRGYEQYF; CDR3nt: TGTGCCAGCGGATTAGACAGGGGCTACGAGCAGTACTTC
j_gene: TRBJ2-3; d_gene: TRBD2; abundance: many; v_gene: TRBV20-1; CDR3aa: CSARNGGGDTQYF; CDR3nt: TGCAGTGCTAGAAACGGGGGGGGAGATACGCAGTATTTT
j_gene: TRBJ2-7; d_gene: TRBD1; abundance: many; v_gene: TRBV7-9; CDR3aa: CASSLSPGQDYEQYF; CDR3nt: TGTGCCAGCAGCTTATCCCCGGGACAGGATTACGAGCAGTACTTC